This T cell receptor (beta chain) originates from a study of T cell repertoires in cytomegalovirus infection. For this clonotype: Antigen specificity is unknown.

TCRdb redid the calling of the reads with MiXCR, one entry per CDR3 protein. This sample yields fewer than 1,000,000 distinct CDR3 sequences, of which approximately 32% are seen a single time; 13% belongs to the top ten. This CDR3 is 18 amino acids long. From germline, CDR1 is SGHVS and CDR2 FQNEAQ. The V gene end was trimmed by 5 bases and the J gene end by 4 bases; junction bases not matched to a gene: 17. The chain links TRBV7-8 to TRBJ2-1; 7 nucleotides line up with TRBD1. This specimen consisted of cultured CD8+ T cells from PBMCs, obtained from culture after CMV antigen stimulation. The clonotype was recovered from a human donor in good health (CMV status not recorded). Some clones in this sample may be carry-over from other donors' samples. Here the CDR3 reads CASSADRPKPTGYNEQFF. Here the CDR3 DNA reads TGTGCCAGCAGCGCGGACAGGCCAAAACCGACAGGGTACAATGAGCAGTTCTTC.